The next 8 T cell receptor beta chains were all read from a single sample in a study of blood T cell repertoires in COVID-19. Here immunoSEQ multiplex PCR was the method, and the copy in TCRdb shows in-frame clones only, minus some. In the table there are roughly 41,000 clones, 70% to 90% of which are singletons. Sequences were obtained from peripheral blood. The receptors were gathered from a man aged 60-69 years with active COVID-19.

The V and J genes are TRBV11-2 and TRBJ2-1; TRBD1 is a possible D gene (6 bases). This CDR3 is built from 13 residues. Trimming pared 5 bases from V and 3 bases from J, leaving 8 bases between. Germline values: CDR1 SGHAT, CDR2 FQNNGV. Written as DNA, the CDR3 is TGTGCCAGCAGCCAGGACAGCTACAATGAGCAGTTCTTC. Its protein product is CASSQDSYNEQFF.

The CDR3 nucleotides are TGTGCCAGCAGTTTATCGCCCTGGGAGCTGTTCGTGCTATACAATGAGCAGTTCTTC. Amino acids: CASSLSPWELFVLYNEQFF. V usage is TRBV27 and J usage is TRBJ2-1; weak D call: TRBD2 (5 bases). CDR3 size: 19 residues. Trimming stripped 0 bases from V and 4 bases from J, with 22 bases between. In germline, CDR1 is MNHEY, CDR2 SMNVEV (reference sequence).

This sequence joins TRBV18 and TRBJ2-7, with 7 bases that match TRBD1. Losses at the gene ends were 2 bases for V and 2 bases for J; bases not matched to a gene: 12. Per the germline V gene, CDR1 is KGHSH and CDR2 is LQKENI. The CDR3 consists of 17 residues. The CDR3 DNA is TGTGCCAGCTCACCAAGGCGACAGGGAGATGTGGCCTACGAGCAGTACTTC. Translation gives CASSPRRQGDVAYEQYF.

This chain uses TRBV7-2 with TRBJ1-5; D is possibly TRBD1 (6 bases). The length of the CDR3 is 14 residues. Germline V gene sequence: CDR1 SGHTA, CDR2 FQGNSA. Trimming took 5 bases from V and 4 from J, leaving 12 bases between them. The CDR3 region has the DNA TGTGCCAGCAGCCTTAACAGGGTTAATCAGCCCCAGCATTTT. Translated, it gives CASSLNRVNQPQHF. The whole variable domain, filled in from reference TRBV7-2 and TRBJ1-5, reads GAGVSQSPSNKVTEKGKDVELRCDPISGHTALYWYRQSLGQGLEFLIYFQGNSAPDKSGLPSDRFSAERTGGSVSTLTIQRTQQEDSAVYLCASSLNRVNQPQHFGDGTRLSIL.

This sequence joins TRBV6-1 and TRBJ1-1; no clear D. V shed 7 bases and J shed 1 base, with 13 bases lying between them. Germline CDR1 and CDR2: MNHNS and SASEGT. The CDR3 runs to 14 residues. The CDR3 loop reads CASMVQDRNTEAFF. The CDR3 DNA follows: TGTGCCAGCATGGTGCAGGATAGGAACACTGAAGCTTTCTTT.

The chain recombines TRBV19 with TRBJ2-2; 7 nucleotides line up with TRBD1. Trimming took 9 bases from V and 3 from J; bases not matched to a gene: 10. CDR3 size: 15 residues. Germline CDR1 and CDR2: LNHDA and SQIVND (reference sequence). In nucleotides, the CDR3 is TGTGCCAGCGGGACAGTTCCTCGGGACACCGGGGAGCTGTTTTTT. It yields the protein CASGTVPRDTGELFF.

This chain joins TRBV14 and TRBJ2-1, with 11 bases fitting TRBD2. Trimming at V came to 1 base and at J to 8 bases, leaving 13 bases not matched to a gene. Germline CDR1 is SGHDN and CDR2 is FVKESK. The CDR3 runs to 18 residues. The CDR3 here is CASSQVSTGLAGGDEQFF. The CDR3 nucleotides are TGTGCCAGCAGCCAAGTGTCAACTGGGCTAGCGGGAGGCGATGAGCAGTTCTTC.

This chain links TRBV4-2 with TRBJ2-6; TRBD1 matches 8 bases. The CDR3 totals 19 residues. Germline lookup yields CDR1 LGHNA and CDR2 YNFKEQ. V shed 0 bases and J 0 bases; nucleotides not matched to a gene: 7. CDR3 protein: CASSQEWAGGSSGANVLTF. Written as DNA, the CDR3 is TGTGCCAGCAGCCAAGAATGGGCAGGGGGCTCCTCTGGGGCCAACGTCCTGACTTTC.